This paragraph covers one TCR beta chain sequence. Its target is unknown. This sample was included in a study of CXCR3-negative and CXCR3-positive naive CD8 T cells. Through 5' RACE with UMI labels, the TRB cDNA libraries were prepared. With the 5' RACE reads reprocessed, TCRdb shows one record per CDR3 protein and no DNA. In total, the table holds over 100,000 distinct CDR3 sequences. Study conclusions and caveats: The study found more hydrophobic TRB CDR3s in CXCR3-positive naive cells than in CXCR3-negative naive cells.

The CDR3 contains 14 residues. Germline CDR1 reads SEHNR; CDR2 reads FQNEAQ (reference sequence). The receptor comes from a human donor in good health. Some clones in this sample may be carry-over from other donors' samples. The chain uses TRBV7-9 and TRBJ2-1; the D gene TCRdb calls, TRBD1, cannot be checked with no DNA. What was sequenced was naive CXCR3- CD8+ T cells from blood. Subset noted: CD45RO-CCR7+CD27+CD95- naive CD8+ T cells lacking CXCR3 (TNR3-). The CDR3 sequence is CASRHPDRYNEQFF.